Below are 30 T cell receptor beta chains sequenced from a single sample in a study of T cells after yellow fever vaccination. TCRdb called the 5' RACE reads again in MiXCR, with one record for every CDR3 protein. Here the sample spans more than 450,000 distinct CDR3 sequences, about a fifth being singletons. The sequencing here drew on PBMCs, taken less than 25 days after the first yellow fever vaccination. All receptors derive from a young man who received the YFV17D yellow fever vaccine.

This chain connects TRBV7-9 to TRBJ2-3, with D perhaps TRBD2 (5 bases). This CDR3 region has 14 residues. Germline V gene lookup returns CDR1 SEHNR and CDR2 FQNEAQ (reference sequence). The ends were cut back, 3 bases at V and 5 bases at J, with 12 bases in the middle. The CDR3 region has the DNA TGTGCCAGCAGCTTTTTTGCCGAGGGAGATACGCAGTATTTT. Its protein product is CASSFFAEGDTQYF.

This clonotype turned up a few times. The chain has TRBV12-3 or TRBV12-4 and TRBJ2-3, with TRBD1 matching over 7 bases. Unmatched junction bases numbered 8, after V lost 7 bases and J lost 4 bases. The CDR3 covers 14 residues. CDR3 coding DNA: TGTGCCAGCACCGAGACAGGGTTCCCAGATACGCAGTATTTT. It specifies CASTETGFPDTQYF.

This chain connects TRBV5-4 to TRBJ1-2; perhaps TRBD1 as D (5 bases). Between the trimmed V and J ends, which lost 4 bases and 6 bases, there was a span of 13 bases. Germline CDR1 and CDR2: SGHNT and YYREEE (reference sequence). This CDR3 has 13 residues. The CDR3 loop is CASSLGGGNGYTF. The DNA of the CDR3 is TGTGCCAGCAGCCTGGGGGGAGGCAATGGCTACACCTTC.

This clonotype was seen more than once but under ten times. The genes are TRBV5-1 and TRBJ2-5; tentatively, D is TRBD1 (5 bases). Between the trimmed V and J ends, which lost 4 bases and 2 bases, there was a span of 12 bases. This CDR3 region has 14 residues. Germline V gene sequence: CDR1 SGHRS, CDR2 YFSETQ. CDR3 protein: CASSGLDIQETQYF. As DNA, the CDR3 is TGCGCCAGCAGCGGCTTGGACATTCAAGAGACCCAGTACTTC.

The chain carries TRBV5-5 and TRBJ2-5, with D possibly being TRBD1 (6 bases). This CDR3 region has 14 residues. CDR1 SGHKS and CDR2 YYEKEE come from the germline V gene (reference sequence). Between the trimmed V and J ends, which lost 1 base and 5 bases, there was a span of 12 bases. Here the CDR3 DNA reads TGTGCCAGCAGCTTGTTGACAGGCTCTGAGACCCAGTACTTC. Translation: CASSLLTGSETQYF.

The chain links TRBV6-1 to TRBJ1-1, with D uncertain. The V gene's germline CDR1 is MNHNS and CDR2 SASEGT. The CDR3 totals 13 residues. The V end was cut by 4 bases, the J end by 2 bases, with 8 bases between. In DNA form, the CDR3 reads TGTGCCAGCAGTGCAGTGGGAAACACTGAAGCTTTCTTT. It specifies CASSAVGNTEAFF.

There are a few counts of this clonotype. The V and J genes are TRBV9 and TRBJ1-5; D unclear. Germline lookup yields CDR1 SGDLS and CDR2 YYNGEE. The CDR3 is 14 residues long. The ends were cut back, 2 bases at V and 6 bases at J, with 12 bases in the middle. The chain's CDR3 is CASSVDGSLQPQHF. Here the CDR3 DNA reads TGTGCCAGCAGCGTCGACGGTTCCCTTCAGCCCCAGCATTTT.

The chain employs TRBV6-2 or TRBV6-3 and TRBJ1-5, with TRBD1 matching over 7 bases. Trimming took 6 bases from V and 7 from J; bases not matched to a gene: 9. The germline V gene encodes CDR1 MNHEY and CDR2 SVGEGT. CDR3 length: 14 amino acids. CDR3 in amino acids: CASSLRGSRQPQHF. In nucleotides, the CDR3 is TGTGCCAGCAGCCTCAGGGGGTCAAGACAGCCCCAGCATTTT.

This clonotype occurred many times. The chain uses TRBV5-4 and TRBJ2-2; 9 bases are a match to TRBD2. The CDR3 spans 16 residues. The germline gives CDR1 SGHNT, CDR2 YYREEE (reference sequence). The V and J ends lost 2 bases and 0 bases, in that order; junction bases with no gene match: 2. In DNA form, the CDR3 reads TGTGCCAGCAGCTTTAGCGGGGGCCCGAACACCGGGGAGCTGTTTTTT. Its translation: CASSFSGGPNTGELFF.

The chain links TRBV29-1 to TRBJ2-2; TRBD1 aligns across 7 bases. The germline CDR1 and CDR2 sequences are SQVTM and ANQGSEA. V trimming: 5 bases; J trimming: 4 bases; junction bases outside the gene matches: 7. This CDR3 has 14 amino acids. DNA of the CDR3: TGCAGCGTTCCTACAGGGGCTGCCACCGGGGAGCTGTTTTTT. This gives the protein CSVPTGAATGELFF.

The chain recombines TRBV7-9 with TRBJ2-1; 9 nucleotides match TRBD2. The CDR3 has 16 amino acids. The germline V gene encodes CDR1 SEHNR and CDR2 FQNEAQ (reference sequence). V lost 4 bases, J lost 2 bases, and 6 bases stayed unmatched. CDR3 amino acids: CASSSSLAGTYNEQFF. CDR3 in DNA: TGTGCCAGCAGCTCATCGCTAGCGGGAACCTACAATGAGCAGTTCTTC.

The chain couples TRBV29-1 to TRBJ1-1; the D is unclear. Germline lookup yields CDR1 SQVTM and CDR2 ANQGSEA. The CDR3 extends over 13 amino acids. Trimming removed 1 base at V and 4 bases at J, with 10 bases between. CDR3 DNA: TGCAGCGTTGAAGCAAGGCGAGGCACTGAAGCTTTCTTT. Translated, it gives CSVEARRGTEAFF. The full variable domain, completed using reference TRBV29-1 and TRBJ1-1, is SAVISQKPSRDICQRGTSLTIQCQVDSQVTMMFWYRQQPGQSLTLIATANQGSEATYESGFVIDKFPISRPNLTFSTLTVSNMSPEDSSIYLCSVEARRGTEAFFGQGTRLTVV.

This clonotype was found a few times. This rearrangement joins TRBV10-3 to TRBJ1-1; tentatively, D is TRBD1 (6 bases). Germline lookup yields CDR1 ENHRY and CDR2 SYGVKD. V was pared by 3 bases and J by 1 base, with 18 bases between. This CDR3 has 17 residues. DNA for the CDR3: TGTGCCATCAGTGATTGGCAACAGGGTTCGGGGAACACTGAAGCTTTCTTT. It translates to CAISDWQQGSGNTEAFF.

A single count supports this clonotype. The chain links TRBV29-1 to TRBJ1-1; D remains ambiguous. Trimming removed 6 bases from V and 4 bases from J, with 18 bases in between. CDR1 and CDR2 from the germline V gene are SQVTM and ANQGSEA. CDR3 length: 14 residues. The CDR3 loop is CSVSSIGGFTEAFF. The CDR3 region has the DNA TGCAGCGTCTCCTCAATCGGAGGATTCACTGAAGCTTTCTTT. The complete variable domain, with remaining parts taken from reference TRBV29-1 and TRBJ1-1, reads SAVISQKPSRDICQRGTSLTIQCQVDSQVTMMFWYRQQPGQSLTLIATANQGSEATYESGFVIDKFPISRPNLTFSTLTVSNMSPEDSSIYLCSVSSIGGFTEAFFGQGTRLTVV.

This clonotype was recorded a few times. An end of the junction does not agree with germline; a read error may underlie this. This chain connects TRBV12-3 or TRBV12-4 to TRBJ2-5; 12 bases fit TRBD2. The CDR3 covers 14 residues. The CDR3 sequence is CASKTSGGLGTQYF. The CDR3 nucleotides are TGTGCGAGCAAGACTAGCGGGGGTCTGGGGACCCAGTACTTC.

Only a few counts were recorded for this clonotype. In DNA form, the CDR3 reads TGTGCCAGCAGGGGACTTCGGGGGGCAGATACGCAGTATTTT. Its translation: CASRGLRGADTQYF. The rearrangement uses TRBV6-2 or TRBV6-3 and TRBJ2-3, with TRBD2 matching over 7 bases. V gave up 6 bases and J gave up 4 bases; unmatched junction bases: 7. The CDR3 extends over 14 amino acids. The germline CDR1 and CDR2 sequences are MNHEY and SVGEGT.

This chain connects TRBV4-2 to TRBJ1-2; no clear D gene. This CDR3 is built from 16 residues. Germline CDR1 reads LGHNA; CDR2 reads YNFKEQ. V was clipped by 4 bases and J by 4 bases, with 19 bases between them. The CDR3 coding sequence is TGTGCCAGCAGCCGAGGGCGGGGTGGCGAGCCCTATGGCTACACCTTC. It yields the protein CASSRGRGGEPYGYTF.

This clonotype occurred many times. The chain recombines TRBV5-1 with TRBJ2-1; no clear D. The V end lost 0 bases, the J end lost 10 bases, and 8 bases lay between the germline ends. The CDR3 contains 12 residues. Germline values: CDR1 SGHRS, CDR2 YFSETQ. The CDR3: CASSLVLGEQFF. The CDR3 DNA reads TGCGCCAGCAGCTTGGTGCTAGGGGAGCAGTTCTTC.

The chain couples TRBV5-5 to TRBJ2-6; D ambiguous. CDR1 is SGHKS, CDR2 YYEKEE, per germline (reference sequence). This CDR3 comprises 17 residues. V was cut by 2 bases and J by 4 bases, with 16 bases left in between. The CDR3 DNA is TGTGCCAGCAGCTTTCTCGACGCCCATAAGGGGGCCAACGTCCTGACTTTC. Protein sequence: CASSFLDAHKGANVLTF.

This chain links TRBV3-1 with TRBJ2-7; 9 nucleotides match TRBD1. CDR1 and CDR2 from the germline V gene are LGHDT and YNNKEL (reference sequence). The CDR3 is 15 residues long. With 0 bases clipped from V and 7 bases from J, the junction kept 7 bases outside the gene matches. The CDR3 DNA reads TGTGCCAGCAGCCAAGATCCCACAGGGGGCGTTGAGCAGTACTTC. Amino acid sequence: CASSQDPTGGVEQYF.

This clonotype has a handful of counts. This rearrangement joins TRBV10-3 to TRBJ2-3; 8 bases fit TRBD1. The CDR3 covers 13 residues. Looked up from germline, CDR1 is ENHRY and CDR2 is SYGVKD. With V trimmed by 4 bases and J by 4 bases, 1 base remained unmatched. The CDR3 is CAISAGGADTQYF. In DNA form, the CDR3 reads TGTGCCATCAGTGCAGGGGGCGCAGATACGCAGTATTTT.

The gene calls are TRBV11-2 and TRBJ2-1; D is ambiguous. CDR1 SGHAT and CDR2 FQNNGV come from the germline V gene. Trimming removed 1 base at V and 6 bases at J, with 10 bases between. The CDR3 is made up of 14 amino acids. The CDR3 coding sequence is TGTGCCAGCAGCTTAGGGTCCTTAGGCAATGAGCAGTTCTTC. Its translation: CASSLGSLGNEQFF.

This rearrangement joins TRBV21-1 to TRBJ2-4. TRBV21-1 is recorded as a pseudogene. The CDR3 runs 16 residues. CDR3: CASSKGTGLAKNIQYF. The CDR3 nucleotides read TGTGCCAGCAGCAAAGGCACAGGGCTAGCCAAAAACATTCAGTACTTC.

This clonotype has only a few counts. V is TRBV7-6 and J is TRBJ2-2; D possibly corresponds to TRBD1 (6 bases). The length of the CDR3 is 14 residues. Germline CDR1 reads SGHVS; CDR2 reads FNYEAQ. V gave up 2 bases and J gave up 6 bases, with 10 bases separating them. CDR3 DNA sequence: TGTGCCAGCAGCTTATACTCAGGGGCCGGGGAGCTGTTTTTT. Translation: CASSLYSGAGELFF.

This clonotype has a handful of counts. The chain recombines TRBV12-3 or TRBV12-4 with TRBJ2-1; D possibly matches TRBD1 or TRBD2 (5 bases each). There are 11 residues in the CDR3. V was trimmed by 3 bases and J by 13 bases, leaving 10 bases between them. CDR3 sequence reads: CASSLLGPQFF. The CDR3 bases are TGTGCCAGCAGTTTGCTGGGACCTCAGTTCTTC.

This clonotype was counted between two and nine times. The chain links TRBV12-3 or TRBV12-4 to TRBJ1-1; 12 positions agree with TRBD1. J lost 6 bases, V lost 6 bases, and 5 bases had no gene match. The CDR3 runs 14 residues. The CDR3 protein is CASSLRDRGPEAFF. CDR3 coding DNA: TGTGCCAGCAGCCTCCGGGACAGGGGGCCTGAAGCTTTCTTT.

This clonotype has a handful of counts. The rearrangement joins TRBV20-1 to TRBJ2-3; D is possibly TRBD1 (6 bases). This CDR3 comprises 14 residues. The germline gives CDR1 DFQATT, CDR2 SNEGSKA (reference sequence). Trimming removed 4 bases at V and 3 bases at J, with 14 bases between. The CDR3 nucleotides are TGCAGTGCTACCCAGGGGTGGATGACAGATACGCAGTATTTT. Translated, it gives CSATQGWMTDTQYF.

This clonotype has a count of ten or more. The V gene is TRBV3-1, the J gene TRBJ2-3; the D gene is possibly TRBD2 (6 bases). The V end was cut by 0 bases, the J end by 6 bases, with 16 bases between. The CDR3 is 16 residues long. Looked up from germline, CDR1 is LGHDT and CDR2 is YNNKEL (reference sequence). The CDR3 loop reads CASSQEGGAGFDTQYF. CDR3 coding DNA: TGTGCCAGCAGCCAAGAAGGAGGGGCTGGGTTTGATACGCAGTATTTT.

This clonotype was observed a few times. V and J are TRBV5-1 and TRBJ2-5; 8 nucleotides align to TRBD1. V gave up 4 bases and J gave up 5 bases; unmatched junction bases: 7. The CDR3 runs 14 residues. Germline-derived CDR1 and CDR2 are SGHRS and YFSETQ. CDR3 sequence: CASSADRVGETQYF. In nucleotides, the CDR3 is TGCGCCAGCAGCGCGGACAGGGTAGGCGAGACCCAGTACTTC. Full variable domain (missing parts from reference TRBV5-1 and TRBJ2-5): KAGVTQTPRYLIKTRGQQVTLSCSPISGHRSVSWYQQTPGQGLQFLFEYFSETQRNKGNFPGRFSGRQFSNSRSEMNVSTLELGDSALYLCASSADRVGETQYFGPGTRLLVL.

There are many counts of this clonotype. The chain uses TRBV6-1 and TRBJ2-4; D is uncertain. Trimming cost V 3 bases and J 0 bases, with 9 bases left between them. CDR1 MNHNS and CDR2 SASEGT come from the germline V gene. CDR3 length: 15 amino acids. CDR3 residues: CASSDFGSAKNIQYF. CDR3 DNA: TGTGCCAGCAGTGATTTTGGGTCAGCCAAAAACATTCAGTACTTC.